The T cell receptor (beta chain) under discussion was sequenced for a study of T cell responses to AZD1222 COVID-19 vaccine. Study-wide background: Pooled together were second doses at about 4 or about 12 weeks.

Study-level points and caveats: It should be noted that donors were predominantly white British and more often female, and clonal diversity was possibly underestimated.

With regard to this clone: Its specificity is unknown.

Using immunoSEQ multiplex PCR, the repertoire was profiled, and TCRdb retains in-frame clones only, with some absent. Found here are tens of thousands of clones, around 90% of them singletons; the top ten hold about 2%. The specimen was peripheral blood, collected on day 0 of AZD1222 vaccination. The clonotype originates from an adult in good health.

CDR3 region: CASSPITGGSGTNTEAFF. In DNA form, the CDR3 reads TGTGCCAGCAGTCCTATAACCGGGGGATCCGGGACGAACACTGAAGCTTTCTTT. V and J are TRBV6-6 and TRBJ1-1, with D possibly TRBD1 on 5 matching bases. This CDR3 has 18 amino acids. In germline, CDR1 is MNHNY, CDR2 SVGAGI (reference sequence). The V end was cut by 5 bases, the J end by 1 base, with 23 bases between.